The present entry profiles one T cell receptor (beta chain) with its context. The antigen remains unidentified. The sample belongs to a study of cytotoxic CD8 clonotypes in ibrutinib-treated CLL. About the study: Productive templates averaged approximately 260,000 per sample, and productive rearrangements more than 80,000. General observations from the study: At the start, clonality exceeded age-matched healthy donors and followed circulating CD8+ T-cell counts.

CDR1 is SNHLY, CDR2 FYNNEI, per germline. V lost 6 bases to trimming and J lost 5 bases, with 16 bases between them. The CDR3 covers 14 residues. Assay: immunoSEQ multiplex PCR; the TCRdb copy retains only in-frame clones and omits some. The data contain 200,000 to 250,000 clones, 79% of them singletons. The sample here was PBMCs, taken after 12 months of ibrutinib treatment. The V call is TRBV2, the J call TRBJ1-1, with D perhaps TRBD1 (6 bases). The TCR comes from a human donor with chronic lymphocytic leukemia. In DNA, the CDR3 is TGTGCCAGCAGAAAAGGGGAAGGGGGAACTGAAGCTTTCTTT. As protein: CASRKGEGGTEAFF.